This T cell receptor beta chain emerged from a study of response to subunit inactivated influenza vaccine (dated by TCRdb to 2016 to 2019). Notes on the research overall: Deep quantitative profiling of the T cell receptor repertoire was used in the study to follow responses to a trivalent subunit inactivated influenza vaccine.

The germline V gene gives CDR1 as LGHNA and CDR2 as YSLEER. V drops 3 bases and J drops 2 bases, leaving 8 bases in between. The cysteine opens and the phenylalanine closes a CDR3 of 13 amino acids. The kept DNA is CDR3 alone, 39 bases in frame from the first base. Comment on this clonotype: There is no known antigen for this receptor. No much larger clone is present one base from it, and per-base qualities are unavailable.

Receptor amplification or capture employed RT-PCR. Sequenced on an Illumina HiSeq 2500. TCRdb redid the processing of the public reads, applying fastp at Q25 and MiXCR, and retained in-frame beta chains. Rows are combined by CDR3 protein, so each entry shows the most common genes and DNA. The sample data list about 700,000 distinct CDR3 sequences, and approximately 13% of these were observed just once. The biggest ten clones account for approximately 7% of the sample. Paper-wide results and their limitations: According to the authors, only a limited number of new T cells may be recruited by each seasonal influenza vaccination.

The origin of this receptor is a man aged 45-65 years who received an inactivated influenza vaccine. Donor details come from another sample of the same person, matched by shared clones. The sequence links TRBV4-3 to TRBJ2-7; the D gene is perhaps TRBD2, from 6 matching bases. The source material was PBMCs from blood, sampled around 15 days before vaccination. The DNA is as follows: TGCGCCAGCAGCCAGGGGGGAACCTACGAGCAGTACTTC. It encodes CASSQGGTYEQYF.